One and the same sample provided the 21 T cell receptor beta chains below, sequenced in a study of blood T cell repertoires in COVID-19. Only in-frame clones appear in the TCRdb table, and some are missing; sequencing was by immunoSEQ multiplex PCR. The sample holds fewer than 85,000 clones, approximately 80% seen once. The sample was peripheral blood. The receptor set was obtained from a man aged 25-40 years with COVID-19, enrolled during active disease.

The genes are TRBV13 and TRBJ2-1, with 8 bases matching TRBD1. This CDR3 region has 15 residues. Germline-derived CDR1 and CDR2 are PRHDT and FYEKMQ (reference sequence). J gave up 8 bases and V 3 bases, and 9 bases lay outside the gene matches. This CDR3 is CASSFAGGAVHEQFF. DNA for the CDR3: TGTGCCAGCAGCTTTGCAGGGGGCGCGGTCCATGAGCAGTTCTTC.

The rearrangement uses TRBV28 and TRBJ2-7; D is perhaps TRBD1 (6 bases). The CDR3 sequence is 15 residues long. Germline V gene lookup returns CDR1 MDHEN and CDR2 SYDVKM. V lost 6 bases to trimming and J lost 2 bases, with 17 bases between them. CDR3 protein: CASSHLVRDTYEQYF. CDR3 DNA: TGTGCCAGCAGCCATCTAGTCCGGGACACCTACGAGCAGTACTTC.

V and J are TRBV4-2 and TRBJ1-1; D is possibly TRBD1 (6 bases). The CDR3 sequence is 16 residues long. The germline gives CDR1 LGHNA, CDR2 YNFKEQ. V was trimmed by 1 base and J by 3 bases, leaving 15 bases between them. In DNA form, the CDR3 reads TGTGCCAGCAGCCAAGTCGGGGGGCAGAGCGACACTGAAGCTTTCTTT. Residues: CASSQVGGQSDTEAFF.

The chain has TRBV30 and TRBJ2-7, with D maybe TRBD2 (6 bases). V shed 2 bases and J shed 3 bases, with 11 bases lying between them. This CDR3 has 13 residues. Germline values: CDR1 GTSNPN, CDR2 SVGIG (reference sequence). CDR3 nucleotide sequence: TGTGCCTGGAGTTCCCCGACTAGCTACGAGCAGTACTTC. Residues: CAWSSPTSYEQYF.

The chain links TRBV6-5 to TRBJ1-1; D may be TRBD1 (5 bases). This CDR3 region has 13 residues. Germline values: CDR1 MNHEY, CDR2 SVGAGI. The V end lost 11 bases, the J end lost 3 bases, and 16 bases lay between the germline ends. CDR3 DNA sequence: TGTGCCTGCTCACAGGCTCAGGACACTGAAGCTTTCTTT. Residues: CACSQAQDTEAFF.

This clone showed up just a few times. The rearrangement uses TRBV9 and TRBJ1-3, with no clear D. The CDR3 is made up of 16 amino acids. The germline CDR1 and CDR2 sequences are SGDLS and YYNGEE. V gave up 0 bases and J gave up 2 bases, with 12 bases separating them. Written as DNA, the CDR3 is TGTGCCAGCAGCGTAGGATTCGGGGTGGCTGGAAACACCATATATTTT. Its translation is CASSVGFGVAGNTIYF.

This clone was detected only once. The rearrangement joins TRBV6-1 to TRBJ1-6; no reliable D call. CDR3 length: 16 residues. The germline V gene encodes CDR1 MNHNS and CDR2 SASEGT. The germline V and J ends were trimmed by 2 bases and 0 bases, with 8 bases remaining between them. The CDR3 nucleotides read TGTGCCAGCAGTGAACCGGTGAACTCCTATAATTCACCCCTCCACTTT. It codes for CASSEPVNSYNSPLHF.

The chain links TRBV5-4 to TRBJ2-3; D is uncertain. The length of the CDR3 is 11 residues. CDR1 SGHNT and CDR2 YYREEE come from the germline V gene (reference sequence). V was clipped by 2 bases and J by 6 bases, with 4 bases between them. For the CDR3, the DNA is TGTGCCAGCAGCTTCCGGGATACGCAGTATTTT. Translating gives CASSFRDTQYF. The full variable domain, with the rest looked up from reference TRBV5-4 and TRBJ2-3, is ETGVTQSPTHLIKTRGQQVTLRCSSQSGHNTVSWYQQALGQGPQFIFQYYREEENGRGNFPPRFSGLQFPNYSSELNVNALELDDSALYLCASSFRDTQYFGPGTRLTVL.

The J gene is TRBJ1-2, the V gene TRBV19; 7 bases fit TRBD1. V lost 3 bases and J lost 6; bases outside the gene matches: 7. CDR1 and CDR2 (germline): LNHDA, SQIVND (reference sequence). The CDR3 is made up of 14 amino acids. For the CDR3, the DNA is TGTGCCAGTAGTATGTACAGGGGCGATGATGGCTACACCTTC. It yields the protein CASSMYRGDDGYTF.

J is TRBJ2-7 and V is TRBV19; 10 bases agree with TRBD1. Trimming took 5 bases from V and 1 from J; bases not matched to a gene: 8. CDR3 length: 16 amino acids. Germline CDR1 reads LNHDA; CDR2 reads SQIVND (reference sequence). The CDR3 sequence: CASSPFMGQGSYEQYF. CDR3 coding DNA: TGTGCCAGTAGTCCCTTTATGGGACAGGGGTCCTACGAGCAGTACTTC. The variable domain in full, completed from reference TRBV19 and TRBJ2-7, reads DGGITQSPKYLFRKEGQNVTLSCEQNLNHDAMYWYRQDPGQGLRLIYYSQIVNDFQKGDIAEGYSVSREKKESFPLTVTSAQKNPTAFYLCASSPFMGQGSYEQYFGPGTRLTVT.

The V gene is TRBV18, the J gene TRBJ2-7, with D unclear. The V end lost 2 bases, the J end lost 3 bases, and 8 bases lay between the germline ends. The CDR3 is 13 amino acids. Germline V gene lookup returns CDR1 KGHSH and CDR2 LQKENI. The CDR3 loop is CASSPSHGYEQYF. The DNA of the CDR3 is TGTGCCAGCTCACCATCCCACGGCTACGAGCAGTACTTC.

The rearrangement uses TRBV7-9 and TRBJ2-3, with no clear D. This CDR3 spans 13 amino acids. V lost 5 bases and J 4 bases, leaving 10 bases between the germline ends. Germline V gives CDR1 SEHNR, CDR2 FQNEAQ (reference sequence). The CDR3 region has the DNA TGTGCCAGCAGCCCCCTGGGCCCAGATACGCAGTATTTT. It translates to CASSPLGPDTQYF.

This clone was observed once. This sequence joins TRBV5-6 and TRBJ2-1; TRBD2 aligns across 7 bases. V was clipped by 5 bases and J by 8 bases; unmatched bases: 16. Germline CDR1 reads SGHDT; CDR2 reads YYEEEE. The CDR3 length is 16 residues. CDR3 amino acids: CASSSKGGGSPDEQFF. Written as DNA, the CDR3 is TGTGCCAGCAGTTCGAAGGGTGGCGGGAGTCCCGATGAGCAGTTCTTC.

This chain joins TRBV10-3 and TRBJ2-2; D is possibly TRBD2 (5 bases). The CDR3 is 15 residues long. Germline V lookup: CDR1 ENHRY, CDR2 SYGVKD. The V end lost 10 bases, the J end lost 0 bases, and 15 bases lay between the germline ends. In DNA, the CDR3 is TGTGCCACCGGGGTAGGGAGTTCGAACACCGGGGAGCTGTTTTTT. Protein product: CATGVGSSNTGELFF.

A single count supports this clone. V is TRBV11-2 and J is TRBJ1-4; no firm D call. Germline CDR1 reads SGHAT; CDR2 reads FQNNGV. Trimming took 5 bases from V and 3 from J, leaving 10 bases between them. The CDR3 covers 14 residues. The CDR3 is CASSERAANEKLFF. The CDR3 DNA reads as TGTGCCAGCAGCGAGAGGGCAGCTAATGAAAAACTGTTTTTT.

The rearrangement uses TRBV19 and TRBJ2-3; D is unresolved. The length of the CDR3 is 12 residues. V was shortened by 5 bases and J by 9 bases, with 12 bases between the two germline ends. Germline V gives CDR1 LNHDA, CDR2 SQIVND (reference sequence). CDR3 in amino acids: CASSPPSDTQYF. The CDR3 DNA reads as TGTGCCAGTAGTCCCCCTAGTGACACGCAGTATTTT.

The V call is TRBV19, the J call TRBJ1-6, with 8 bases lining up with TRBD1. After removal of 6 bases from V and 10 bases from J, the junction contained 11 bases not matched to a gene. From germline, CDR1 is LNHDA and CDR2 SQIVND (reference sequence). The CDR3 is 15 residues long. CDR3 bases: TGTGCCAGTAGCCCTGGGACAGGACGTGAGTCACCCCTCCACTTT. Translating gives CASSPGTGRESPLHF. The whole variable domain, remainder taken from reference TRBV19 and TRBJ1-6, is DGGITQSPKYLFRKEGQNVTLSCEQNLNHDAMYWYRQDPGQGLRLIYYSQIVNDFQKGDIAEGYSVSREKKESFPLTVTSAQKNPTAFYLCASSPGTGRESPLHFGNGTRLTVT.

This clone has only a few counts. The chain joins TRBV4-1 to TRBJ2-7; 9 bases map to TRBD1. The CDR3 is 16 residues long. J was trimmed by 6 bases and V by 3 bases; bases with no gene match: 12. Germline assignment: CDR1 MGHRA and CDR2 YSYEKL. CDR3 amino acids: CASSQNRDREGSEQYF. In DNA form, the CDR3 reads TGCGCCAGCAGCCAGAACCGGGACAGGGAAGGGAGCGAGCAGTACTTC.

The chain joins TRBV2 to TRBJ2-5; the match to TRBD2 covers 11 bases. Germline CDR1 and CDR2: SNHLY and FYNNEI. V lost 2 bases, J lost 4 bases, and 12 bases stayed unmatched. The CDR3 has 18 amino acids. CDR3 region: CASSEMVIAGGPRETQYF. The CDR3 DNA is TGTGCCAGCAGTGAAATGGTTATAGCGGGAGGGCCACGAGAGACCCAGTACTTC.

This sequence joins TRBV30 and TRBJ2-5; D may be TRBD2 (5 bases). The germline V and J ends were trimmed by 2 bases and 4 bases, with 14 bases remaining between them. This CDR3 comprises 14 residues. Germline CDR1 and CDR2: GTSNPN and SVGIG (reference sequence). The DNA of the CDR3 is TGTGCCTGGAGTCCCCTCGCGGGCGGAGAGACCCAGTACTTC. Translated: CAWSPLAGGETQYF.

The chain employs TRBV30 and TRBJ2-7; maybe TRBD2 (5 bases). V lost 5 bases and J lost 1, with 18 bases in between. CDR1 is GTSNPN, CDR2 SVGIG, per germline (reference sequence). The CDR3 runs 15 residues. CDR3 sequence reads: CAWGPEAKGSYEQYF. The CDR3 region has the DNA TGTGCCTGGGGCCCGGAGGCTAAAGGGTCCTACGAGCAGTACTTC.